This T cell receptor (beta chain) was recorded in a study of T cell changes during pregnancy in multiple sclerosis. The method was immunoSEQ multiplex PCR; TCRdb's version includes in-frame clones alone and lacks a portion of them. The sample includes fewer than 35,000 clones, roughly 90% seen only once; the top ten take roughly 0.4%. CDR3 length: 15 amino acids. Between the trimmed V and J ends, which lost 6 bases and 0 bases, there was a span of 14 bases. Germline values: CDR1 SGHVS, CDR2 FNYEAQ. This chain links TRBV7-6 with TRBJ1-2; D not certain. This specimen consisted of CD4+ T cells from peripheral blood mononuclear cells, obtained in the second trimester of pregnancy. The receptor comes from a female donor in good health, enrolled as a control in a pregnancy study. CDR3 region: CASRALPFANYGYTF. CDR3 in DNA: TGTGCCAGCAGGGCCCTCCCCTTCGCTAACTATGGCTACACCTTC.